These 14 T cell receptor beta chains were sequenced from one sample in a study of type 1 regulatory T cells. MiXCR, run by TCRdb on the reads, gives a single entry per CDR3 protein. The sample shows more than 12,000 distinct CDR3 sequences, around 15% of them seen only once. The antigens of these receptors remain unknown. Sequencing was carried out using cultured T cells, either the whole culture or a sorted T cell fraction (not recorded which). These receptors were collected from a human donor in good health.

This clonotype has ten or more counts. This chain's CDR3 is CASSLRWNEQFF. The CDR3 DNA is TGTGCCAGCAGCTTAAGGTGGAATGAGCAGTTCTTC. The genes are TRBV7-3 and TRBJ2-1, with no clear D. The CDR3 is made up of 12 amino acids. The V end was cut by 1 base, the J end by 7 bases, with 5 bases between. The germline CDR1 and CDR2 sequences are SGHTA and FQGTGA.

A remark on this clonotype: A read error may explain this, as a much larger clone is one base away. The genes are TRBV5-1 and TRBJ2-7; perhaps D is TRBD1 or TRBD2 (5 bases each). V lost 0 bases to trimming and J lost 1 base, with 14 bases between them. Germline V gene data show CDR1 as SGHRS and CDR2 as YFSETQ. The CDR3 has 16 residues. DNA for the CDR3: TGCGCCAGCAGCTTGGATGCTCGGGGCGCATCCTACGAGCAGTACTTC. It specifies CASSLDARGASYEQYF.

At least ten counts were recorded for this clonotype. The chain employs TRBV29-1 and TRBJ1-5; no clear D gene. The V end lost 5 bases, the J end lost 7 bases, and 15 bases lay between the germline ends. This CDR3 spans 13 amino acids. Looked up from germline, CDR1 is SQVTM and CDR2 is ANQGSEA. The CDR3 loop is CSVLGKPGQPQHF. The CDR3, as DNA: TGCAGCGTTCTCGGTAAACCTGGACAGCCCCAGCATTTT.

This clonotype has only one observation. The rearrangement joins TRBV7-8 to TRBJ2-1; 7 nucleotides match TRBD1. The CDR3 is made up of 14 amino acids. Germline loops: CDR1 SGHVS, CDR2 FQNEAQ. Losses at the gene ends were 5 bases for V and 10 bases for J; bases not matched to a gene: 11. The CDR3, as DNA: TGTGCCAGCAGCCTTAGCACAGGGGTCGGCGAGCAGTTCTTC. This codes for CASSLSTGVGEQFF.

V gene TRBV30 combines with J gene TRBJ2-3; the D is unclear. Germline V gene data show CDR1 as GTSNPN and CDR2 as SVGIG (reference sequence). Trimming stripped 2 bases from V and 7 bases from J, with 10 bases between. The CDR3 consists of 12 residues. The CDR3 nucleotides read TGTGCCTGGAGTCCTGACGGGCATACGCAGTATTTT. This encodes CAWSPDGHTQYF.

This clonotype turned up a few times. J is TRBJ1-1 and V is TRBV6-6; no reliable D call. The length of the CDR3 is 13 residues. CDR1 MNHNY and CDR2 SVGAGI come from the germline V gene (reference sequence). V was shortened by 4 bases and J by 3 bases, with 9 bases between the two germline ends. CDR3 amino acids: CASSFDFYTEAFF. CDR3 in DNA: TGTGCCAGCAGTTTCGACTTTTACACTGAAGCTTTCTTT.

In the case of this clonotype: A read error may explain this, as a much larger clone is one base away. This rearrangement joins TRBV20-1 to TRBJ2-5; D might be TRBD2 (5 bases). The CDR3 has 12 amino acids. Per germline, CDR1 DFQATT and CDR2 SNEGSKA (reference sequence). The CDR3 region is CSANAPGETHYF. CDR3 DNA: TGCAGTGCTAACGCTCCTGGGGAGACCCATTACTTC.

This clonotype has ten or more counts. The rearrangement joins TRBV4-2 to TRBJ2-3; D possibly corresponds to TRBD2 (6 bases). The CDR3 consists of 15 residues. The germline V and J ends were trimmed by 0 bases and 4 bases, with 11 bases remaining between them. Germline CDR1 LGHNA, CDR2 YNFKEQ. The DNA of the CDR3 is TGTGCCAGCAGCCAAGATGACGGGAGCCCAGATACGCAGTATTTT. The encoded protein is CASSQDDGSPDTQYF.

This clonotype was seen once. The chain carries TRBV19 and TRBJ2-7; D uncertain. V dropped 2 bases and J dropped 5 bases, with 4 bases sitting between them. The V gene's germline CDR1 is LNHDA and CDR2 SQIVND (reference sequence). The CDR3 length is 11 residues. CDR3 sequence: CASSIYDEQYF. In DNA form, the CDR3 reads TGTGCCAGTAGTATATATGACGAGCAGTACTTC.

This clonotype was seen many times. The chain uses TRBV20-1 and TRBJ2-7, with 9 bases identical to TRBD2. Losses at the gene ends were 5 bases for V and 7 bases for J; bases not matched to a gene: 12. This CDR3 has 14 amino acids. Germline CDR1 is DFQATT and CDR2 is SNEGSKA (reference sequence). The CDR3 DNA reads TGCAGTGCTCCTCGGGGTAGCGGGAGTGGTGAGCAGTACTTC. This gives the protein CSAPRGSGSGEQYF.

This clonotype was detected many times. This chain uses TRBV18 with TRBJ1-2; 9 bases map to TRBD1. Germline CDR1 KGHSH, CDR2 LQKENI. The V segment lost 4 bases and the J segment 6 bases; nucleotides outside the gene matches: 6. The length of the CDR3 is 14 residues. DNA for the CDR3: TGTGCCAGCTCACAGGACAGGGGAGCGAATGGCTACACCTTC. Its protein product is CASSQDRGANGYTF.

By share of the sample, this clonotype is medium-sized. V gene TRBV3-1 combines with J gene TRBJ2-3, with D perhaps matching TRBD2 (6 bases). The CDR3 runs to 14 residues. The V end was cut by 1 base, the J end by 4 bases, with 9 bases between. Germline CDR1 is LGHDT and CDR2 is YNNKEL (reference sequence). CDR3 DNA sequence: TGTGCCAGCAGCCAAGGGGGGGACTCAGATACGCAGTATTTT. It encodes CASSQGGDSDTQYF.

This clonotype was counted at least ten times. Here the CDR3 reads CSVGSAGTYEQYF. The CDR3 nucleotides are TGCAGCGTTGGTTCCGCGGGCACCTACGAGCAGTACTTC. This chain links TRBV29-1 with TRBJ2-7, with a weak D call TRBD2 (5 bases). CDR3 length: 13 residues. Germline CDR1 is SQVTM and CDR2 is ANQGSEA. Trimming left V 4 bases short and J 2 bases short, with 12 bases between.

By share, this clonotype ranks as medium-sized. This chain uses TRBV29-1 with TRBJ2-3; D is undetermined. From germline, CDR1 is SQVTM and CDR2 ANQGSEA. V shed 4 bases and J shed 0 bases, with 11 bases lying between them. The CDR3 spans 14 residues. This CDR3 is CSVVVSRSTDTQYF. The CDR3 region has the DNA TGCAGCGTTGTAGTTTCCAGGAGCACAGATACGCAGTATTTT.